One sample yielded the 23 T cell receptor beta chains listed below, sequenced in a study of cytomegalovirus exposure and HLA in healthy donors. With 60 Vbeta and 13 Jbeta primers, the PCR was carried out. Using immunoSEQ multiplex PCR, the repertoire was profiled, and TCRdb retains in-frame clones only, with some absent. Among some 180,000 clones listed, 75% to 85% were seen once. Sequenced: PBMCs. The source is a man aged 18 to 29 in good health and CMV-seronegative.

This clone turned up a few times. V is TRBV6-6 and J is TRBJ1-3; 9 bases fit TRBD1. The CDR3 consists of 14 residues. Germline assignment: CDR1 MNHNY and CDR2 SVGAGI (reference sequence). The V segment lost 7 bases and the J segment 7 bases; nucleotides outside the gene matches: 8. The CDR3 protein is CASNRQGGRNTIYF. The CDR3 nucleotides read TGTGCCAGCAACCGACAGGGGGGGAGGAACACCATATATTTT.

J is TRBJ2-5 and V is TRBV28, with 8 positions matching TRBD1. The length of the CDR3 is 17 residues. CDR1 is MDHEN and CDR2 is SYDVKM in the germline V gene. J was trimmed by 1 base and V by 0 bases; bases with no gene match: 7. CDR3 loop: CASSLWGTGGLQETQYF. CDR3 DNA: TGTGCCAGCAGTTTATGGGGGACAGGTGGGCTCCAAGAGACCCAGTACTTC.

The chain uses TRBV5-6 and TRBJ2-3; 14 bases are a match to TRBD2. Germline V gene data show CDR1 as SGHDT and CDR2 as YYEEEE. CDR3 length equals 16 residues. J was trimmed by 7 bases and V by 5 bases; bases with no gene match: 9. CDR3 DNA sequence: TGTGCCAGCAGGTCCAGGGGACTAGCGGGGGAGTATACGCAGTATTTT. This codes for CASRSRGLAGEYTQYF.

J is TRBJ2-7 and V is TRBV27, with D possibly being TRBD1 (6 bases). V shed 3 bases and J shed 7 bases, with 13 bases lying between them. Germline CDR1 and CDR2: MNHEY and SMNVEV (reference sequence). CDR3 length equals 13 residues. For the CDR3, the DNA is TGTGCCAGCAGTTTCTCCCAGGGGCGGGAGCAGTACTTC. Its translation is CASSFSQGREQYF.

The chain employs TRBV5-1 and TRBJ1-4; the D gene is possibly TRBD1 (6 bases). The V gene's germline CDR1 is SGHRS and CDR2 YFSETQ. The CDR3 is 17 residues long. The V end lost 0 bases, the J end lost 8 bases, and 20 bases lay between the germline ends. Here the CDR3 reads CASSLAPFRRGGEKLFF. For the CDR3, the DNA is TGCGCCAGCAGCTTGGCACCTTTTCGCAGGGGTGGAGAAAAACTGTTTTTT.

V usage is TRBV7-8 and J usage is TRBJ2-6; TRBD2 might be the D (5 bases). V was clipped by 5 bases and J by 0 bases, with 20 bases between them. Looked up from germline, CDR1 is SGHVS and CDR2 is FQNEAQ. The CDR3 has 19 amino acids. The DNA for the CDR3 is TGTGCCAGCAGCCCACTCACTAGACCCCCTGGCTCTGGGGCCAACGTCCTGACTTTC. It translates to CASSPLTRPPGSGANVLTF.

This clone was picked up one time. The chain employs TRBV15 and TRBJ1-2; D unresolved. V was cut by 1 base and J by 1 base, with 13 bases left in between. Germline assignment: CDR1 LNHNV and CDR2 YYDKDF (reference sequence). The CDR3 sequence is 16 residues long. DNA for the CDR3: TGTGCCACCAGCAGAGGAGGGAATGGGGATAACTATGGCTACACCTTC. Encoded protein: CATSRGGNGDNYGYTF. Together with reference TRBV15 and TRBJ1-2, the CDR3 gives the full variable domain: DAMVIQNPRYQVTQFGKPVTLSCSQTLNHNVMYWYQQKSSQAPKLLFHYYDKDFNNEADTPDNFQSRRPNTSFCFLDIRSPGLGDTAMYLCATSRGGNGDNYGYTFGSGTRLTVV.

The rearrangement links TRBV5-6 to TRBJ2-5; maybe TRBD2 (6 bases). CDR3 size: 15 residues. Germline CDR1 SGHDT, CDR2 YYEEEE. V was cut by 0 bases and J by 2 bases, with 11 bases left in between. CDR3 in amino acids: CASSLAFREQETQYF. The CDR3 nucleotides read TGTGCCAGCAGCTTGGCATTCCGGGAGCAAGAGACCCAGTACTTC.

CDR3 bases: TGTGCCATCAGTGATCGGGGGACTAGCGGGACTAGCACAGATACGCAGTATTTT. It yields the protein CAISDRGTSGTSTDTQYF. The J gene is TRBJ2-3, the V gene TRBV10-3; 13 bases are a match to TRBD2. This CDR3 spans 18 amino acids. Trimming removed 3 bases from V and 0 bases from J; junction bases left unmatched: 6. The germline CDR1 and CDR2 sequences are ENHRY and SYGVKD.

The chain employs TRBV6-1 and TRBJ2-5; 8 bases are shared with TRBD1. This CDR3 is built from 14 residues. The germline V gene encodes CDR1 MNHNS and CDR2 SASEGT. J gave up 6 bases and V 6 bases, and 9 bases lay outside the gene matches. DNA of the CDR3: TGTGCCAGCAGGGATCAGGGGGCGCGAAAGACCCAGTACTTC. This translates into CASRDQGARKTQYF.

V is TRBV9 and J is TRBJ1-6; 9 positions match TRBD1. V was clipped by 3 bases and J by 5 bases; unmatched bases: 3. This CDR3 is built from 15 residues. The germline V gene has CDR1 SGDLS and CDR2 YYNGEE. CDR3 protein: CASSGGQGHNSPLHF. In nucleotides, the CDR3 is TGTGCCAGCAGCGGAGGACAGGGGCATAATTCACCCCTCCACTTT.

V is TRBV30 and J is TRBJ2-3; no clear D gene. Deletions cut 5 bases from V and 2 bases from J, with 11 bases between. The length of the CDR3 is 13 residues. Germline loops: CDR1 GTSNPN, CDR2 SVGIG (reference sequence). CDR3 loop: CAWGTLSTDTQYF. The CDR3 nucleotides read TGTGCCTGGGGTACGCTATCCACAGATACGCAGTATTTT.

The chain employs TRBV7-3 and TRBJ2-1; 11 nucleotides align to TRBD2. Germline trimming cut 4 bases from V and 4 bases from J; bases unmatched to any gene: 6. Germline loops: CDR1 SGHTA, CDR2 FQGTGA. The CDR3 totals 16 residues. CDR3 amino acids: CASSSAGTSGYNEQFF. CDR3 DNA: TGTGCCAGCAGCTCCGCCGGGACTAGCGGATACAATGAGCAGTTCTTC.

This clone was counted a single time. The V gene is TRBV19, the J gene TRBJ1-4; 11 bases are shared with TRBD1. The CDR3 contains 16 residues. V gave up 6 bases and J gave up 3 bases; unmatched junction bases: 6. Germline-derived CDR1 and CDR2 are LNHDA and SQIVND (reference sequence). CDR3 region: CASRDRGRGANEKLFF. The CDR3, as DNA: TGTGCCAGTAGGGACAGGGGGCGAGGGGCTAATGAAAAACTGTTTTTT.

The rearrangement uses TRBV6-1 and TRBJ1-2; no definite D call. Germline lookup yields CDR1 MNHNS and CDR2 SASEGT. CDR3 size: 14 residues. The ends were cut back, 0 bases at V and 8 bases at J, with 13 bases in the middle. Here the CDR3 reads CASSEAGGYWGYTF. CDR3 in DNA: TGTGCCAGCAGTGAAGCCGGCGGCTATTGGGGCTACACCTTC.

The rearrangement uses TRBV7-9 and TRBJ1-2; TRBD1 matches 12 bases. Germline V lookup: CDR1 SEHNR, CDR2 FQNEAQ (reference sequence). The CDR3 is 16 residues long. The junction had 7 bases not matched to a gene; V was cut back by 1 base and J by 7 bases. CDR3 nucleotide sequence: TGTGCCAGCAGCTTAGATCCTGGGACAGGGGGCTTTGGCTACACCTTC. It specifies CASSLDPGTGGFGYTF.

The J gene is TRBJ1-4, the V gene TRBV5-1; D possibly corresponds to TRBD1 (5 bases). V was pared by 0 bases and J by 4 bases, with 10 bases between. In germline, CDR1 is SGHRS, CDR2 YFSETQ. The CDR3 is 15 residues long. The CDR3 spells CASSLGRGLNEKLFF. CDR3 DNA: TGCGCCAGCAGCTTGGGGAGGGGTCTTAATGAAAAACTGTTTTTT.

The V and J genes are TRBV18 and TRBJ1-1; D is perhaps TRBD1 (6 bases). The ends were cut back, 6 bases at V and 2 bases at J, with 10 bases in the middle. Germline V gene sequence: CDR1 KGHSH, CDR2 LQKENI. The CDR3 has 13 amino acids. The CDR3 here is CASSGTPNTEAFF. In nucleotides, the CDR3 is TGTGCCAGCTCCGGGACACCTAACACTGAAGCTTTCTTT.

The CDR3 coding sequence is TGTGCCAGCGGACAGTCATATGGCTACACCTTC. Its protein product is CASGQSYGYTF. This chain joins TRBV27 and TRBJ1-2; a weak D match, TRBD1 (6 bases). The germline CDR1 and CDR2 sequences are MNHEY and SMNVEV (reference sequence). This CDR3 is built from 11 residues. V gave up 8 bases and J gave up 5 bases, with 9 bases separating them.

In this sample, this clone turned up once. The CDR3 loop is CASSQESRAGGQETQYF. CDR3 in DNA: TGTGCCAGCAGCCAAGAGAGTAGGGCAGGGGGCCAAGAGACCCAGTACTTC. The chain uses TRBV4-2 and TRBJ2-5, with 7 positions matching TRBD1. After removal of 0 bases from V and 1 base from J, the junction contained 8 bases not matched to a gene. The CDR3 contains 17 residues. CDR1 LGHNA and CDR2 YNFKEQ come from the germline V gene.

Details on this clone: This specimen includes other DNA sequences encoding the same CDR3. The chain carries TRBV6-5 and TRBJ1-1; no firm D call. Per germline, CDR1 MNHEY and CDR2 SVGAGI. V shed 6 bases and J shed 5 bases, with 7 bases lying between them. The CDR3 totals 11 residues. The CDR3 here is CASSRGTEAFF. The DNA for the CDR3 is TGTGCCAGCAGCCGAGGGACTGAAGCTTTCTTT.

This chain connects TRBV5-1 to TRBJ2-6; maybe TRBD2 (5 bases). The V end lost 4 bases, the J end lost 0 bases, and 14 bases lay between the germline ends. Germline V gene data show CDR1 as SGHRS and CDR2 as YFSETQ. This CDR3 contains 17 residues. The CDR3 protein is CASSPPGKTSGANVLTF. For the CDR3, the DNA is TGCGCCAGCAGCCCCCCGGGGAAAACCTCTGGGGCCAACGTCCTGACTTTC.

The genes are TRBV4-3 and TRBJ2-6; D is undetermined. CDR1 is LGHNA, CDR2 YSLEER, per germline. Trimming shortened V by 0 bases and J by 1 base, and 19 bases separated the two germline ends. There are 20 residues in the CDR3. The CDR3, as DNA: TGCGCCAGCAGCCAAGATGGTGGGCGCCGGATGGTTTCTGGGGCCAACGTCCTGACTTTC. As protein: CASSQDGGRRMVSGANVLTF.